This is a list of T cell receptor beta chains from one sample in a study of post-analysis software for immune sequencing data. Each CDR3 protein gets one entry after TCRdb re-called the PCR reads with MiXCR. The sample includes 350,000 to 450,000 distinct CDR3 sequences, around a third of them seen just once. The sequenced material came from blood. Source of these receptors: a girl aged 10 to 17 with multiple sclerosis. CDR3s include the opening cysteine and the closing phenylalanine or tryptophan. Fields, in order: V gene, D gene, CDR3 length, clone size, J gene, CDR3 DNA, CDR3 protein. A D gene is named only where the DNA matches it firmly. Size tells how often a clone was seen (once, few, many) or the class of an expanded clone, and some rows leave it out.

V gene: TRBV20-1
D gene: TRBD2
CDR3 length: 13
clone size: -
J gene: TRBJ2-1
CDR3 DNA: TGCAGTGCTCCTACTAGCGGGGATGAGACCCAGTTCTTC
CDR3 protein: CSAPTSGDETQFF

V gene: TRBV12-3/TRBV12-4
D gene: -
CDR3 length: 14
clone size: -
J gene: TRBJ1-1
CDR3 DNA: TGTGCCAGCAGTTTAGCGCCCGTGAACACTGAAGCTTTCTTT
CDR3 protein: CASSLAPVNTEAFF

V gene: TRBV5-1
D gene: -
CDR3 length: 14
clone size: -
J gene: TRBJ1-6
CDR3 DNA: TGCGCCAGCAGCTTGTGGGGGCGCGGTTCACCCCTCCACTTT
CDR3 protein: CASSLWGRGSPLHF

V gene: TRBV7-3
D gene: -
CDR3 length: 13
clone size: few
J gene: TRBJ1-1
CDR3 DNA: TGTGCCAGCAGCGAGGACGGGAACACTGAAGCTTTCTTT
CDR3 protein: CASSEDGNTEAFF

V gene: TRBV7-2
D gene: -
CDR3 length: 16
clone size: few
J gene: TRBJ2-1
CDR3 DNA: TGTGCCAGCAGCTTTGGTGTTGGACCATCCTACAATGAGCAGTTCTTC
CDR3 protein: CASSFGVGPSYNEQFF

V gene: TRBV6-6
D gene: TRBD2
CDR3 length: 16
clone size: -
J gene: TRBJ2-5
CDR3 DNA: TGTGCCAGCAGTTACCCAGCTAGCGGGGGGAGAGAGACCCAGTACTTC
CDR3 protein: CASSYPASGGRETQYF

V gene: TRBV5-5
D gene: TRBD1
CDR3 length: 16
clone size: -
J gene: TRBJ2-1
CDR3 DNA: TGTGCCAGCAGCTGGCCAACGGGACAGCCTTACAATGAGCAGTTCTTC
CDR3 protein: CASSWPTGQPYNEQFF

V gene: TRBV6-2/TRBV6-3
D gene: -
CDR3 length: 15
clone size: few
J gene: TRBJ2-1
CDR3 DNA: TGTGCCAGCAGTAAAGGGGGGTTTGCTATACCTGAGCAGTTCTTC
CDR3 protein: CASSKGGFAIPEQFF

V gene: TRBV12-3/TRBV12-4
D gene: -
CDR3 length: 15
clone size: -
J gene: TRBJ2-7
CDR3 DNA: TGTACCAGCAGTTTAGGGTCGCCGGGAGCAGGGGAGCAGTACTTC
CDR3 protein: CTSSLGSPGAGEQYF

V gene: TRBV7-2
D gene: TRBD2
CDR3 length: 16
clone size: few
J gene: TRBJ2-1
CDR3 DNA: TGTGCCAGCAGCTTTCAACTAGCGGGGGGGCTCAATGAGCAGTTCTTC
CDR3 protein: CASSFQLAGGLNEQFF

V gene: TRBV18
D gene: -
CDR3 length: 14
clone size: -
J gene: TRBJ2-3
CDR3 DNA: TGTGCCAGCTCACCAGACAGCGGAACAGATACGCAGTATTTT
CDR3 protein: CASSPDSGTDTQYF

V gene: TRBV18
D gene: -
CDR3 length: 14
clone size: -
J gene: TRBJ1-2
CDR3 DNA: TGTGCCAGCTCACCAGCCCTCGGGAACTATGGCTACACCTTC
CDR3 protein: CASSPALGNYGYTF

V gene: TRBV6-1
D gene: -
CDR3 length: 14
clone size: few
J gene: TRBJ1-2
CDR3 DNA: TGTGCCAGCAGTGAAGGGGGGAGTAGCTATGGCTACACCTTC
CDR3 protein: CASSEGGSSYGYTF

V gene: TRBV5-1
D gene: -
CDR3 length: 15
clone size: few
J gene: TRBJ2-5
CDR3 DNA: TGCGCCAGCAGCTTACGCGCAGGGGAGGGAGAGACCCAGTACTTC
CDR3 protein: CASSLRAGEGETQYF

V gene: TRBV20-1
D gene: -
CDR3 length: 15
clone size: few
J gene: TRBJ2-5
CDR3 DNA: TGCAGTGCTAGCAGCCAGGGCCGAGCTAGGGAGACCCAGTACTTC
CDR3 protein: CSASSQGRARETQYF

V gene: TRBV29-1
D gene: -
CDR3 length: 12
clone size: -
J gene: TRBJ1-2
CDR3 DNA: TGCAGCGACCAGGGGACGAGGTATGGCTACACCTTC
CDR3 protein: CSDQGTRYGYTF

V gene: TRBV20-1
D gene: -
CDR3 length: 13
clone size: -
J gene: TRBJ2-1
CDR3 DNA: TGCAGTGCTAGGCGTACAGGGGGGGAGACCCAGTTCTTC
CDR3 protein: CSARRTGGETQFF

V gene: TRBV7-2
D gene: -
CDR3 length: 16
clone size: -
J gene: TRBJ2-5
CDR3 DNA: TGTGCCAGCAGCTCCGACAGGAGACAACGACGAGAGACCCAGTACTTC
CDR3 protein: CASSSDRRQRRETQYF

V gene: TRBV5-5
D gene: -
CDR3 length: 16
clone size: -
J gene: TRBJ2-6
CDR3 DNA: TGTGCCAGCAGCTTTTGGGGACCCTCTGGGGCCAACGTCCTGACTTTC
CDR3 protein: CASSFWGPSGANVLTF

V gene: TRBV4-3
D gene: -
CDR3 length: 13
clone size: few
J gene: TRBJ1-1
CDR3 DNA: TGCGCCAGCAGCCTCCACAGGAACACTGAAGCTTTCTTT
CDR3 protein: CASSLHRNTEAFF

V gene: TRBV5-1
D gene: TRBD1
CDR3 length: 15
clone size: few
J gene: TRBJ2-7
CDR3 DNA: TGCGCCAGCAGCTTCACCTCCGGGGACAGCTACGAGCAGTACTTC
CDR3 protein: CASSFTSGDSYEQYF

V gene: TRBV6-6
D gene: -
CDR3 length: 14
clone size: few
J gene: TRBJ2-3
CDR3 DNA: TGTGCCAGCAGTTACTCCCTTAGCACAGATACGCAGTATTTT
CDR3 protein: CASSYSLSTDTQYF

V gene: TRBV5-6
D gene: -
CDR3 length: 16
clone size: many
J gene: TRBJ2-1
CDR3 DNA: TGTGCCAGCAGCTTCAAATCCGGGACAATGGGGAATGAGCAGTTCTTC
CDR3 protein: CASSFKSGTMGNEQFF

V gene: TRBV27
D gene: -
CDR3 length: 14
clone size: -
J gene: TRBJ1-5
CDR3 DNA: TGTGCCAGCAGTCCGGCGGGGACCAATCAGCCCCAGCATTTT
CDR3 protein: CASSPAGTNQPQHF

V gene: TRBV29-1
D gene: -
CDR3 length: 13
clone size: few
J gene: TRBJ2-7
CDR3 DNA: TGCAGCGCCGCCTCGGCCTTTGGGAACGAGCAGTACTTC
CDR3 protein: CSAASAFGNEQYF

V gene: TRBV6-2/TRBV6-3
D gene: -
CDR3 length: 13
clone size: -
J gene: TRBJ2-7
CDR3 DNA: TGTGCCAGCAGAGCTACGGGGGCCTACGAGCAGTACTTC
CDR3 protein: CASRATGAYEQYF

V gene: TRBV29-1
D gene: -
CDR3 length: 14
clone size: many
J gene: TRBJ2-6
CDR3 DNA: TGCAGCGTTGTGGGCGGGCGAGGGGCCAACGTCCTGACTTTC
CDR3 protein: CSVVGGRGANVLTF

V gene: TRBV24-1
D gene: -
CDR3 length: 9
clone size: few
J gene: TRBJ2-1
CDR3 DNA: TGTGCCACCACTAAGGAGCAGTTCTTC
CDR3 protein: CATTKEQFF

V gene: TRBV5-6
D gene: -
CDR3 length: 15
clone size: few
J gene: TRBJ2-5
CDR3 DNA: TGTGCCAGCAGCTTGAGGAGTCTGGGAGGAGAGACCCAGTACTTC
CDR3 protein: CASSLRSLGGETQYF

V gene: TRBV9
D gene: -
CDR3 length: 15
clone size: -
J gene: TRBJ2-3
CDR3 DNA: TGTGCCAGCAGCGTAGAACTCCTCCCCACAGATACGCAGTATTTT
CDR3 protein: CASSVELLPTDTQYF

V gene: TRBV12-3/TRBV12-4
D gene: -
CDR3 length: 15
clone size: -
J gene: TRBJ2-3
CDR3 DNA: TGTGCCAGCAGTTTGGGGTACATGAGCACAGATACGCAGTATTTT
CDR3 protein: CASSLGYMSTDTQYF

V gene: TRBV2
D gene: -
CDR3 length: 14
clone size: few
J gene: TRBJ1-5
CDR3 DNA: TGTGCCAGCATCGGGTCGGGGGGCAATCAGCCCCAGCATTTT
CDR3 protein: CASIGSGGNQPQHF